This T cell receptor (beta chain) was recovered during a study of cytomegalovirus exposure and HLA in healthy donors. Looking at the study overall: From about 180 million T cells, an earlier analysis saw 120 million or so unique TCR beta sequences. General study findings and limits: The analysis excluded some indistinguishable V segments, including TRBV6-2 and TRBV6-3. Judged likely to be a sequencing artifact was a cluster of highly shared sequence variants. Most observed TCR sequences were rare, whereas some public TCRs were detected in many donors.

The PCR was carried out with 60 Vbeta primers and 13 Jbeta primers. The method was immunoSEQ multiplex PCR; TCRdb's version includes in-frame clones alone and lacks a portion of them. The sample has 63,000 or so clones, approximately 72% seen once. Worth noting for this clone: Its matching antigen is unknown.

V was pared by 5 bases and J by 4 bases, with 15 bases between. This CDR3 comprises 15 residues. Germline loops: CDR1 SGHTA, CDR2 FQGTGA. The specimen was PBMCs. The J gene is TRBJ2-1, the V gene TRBV7-3; tentatively, D is TRBD1 (5 bases). The sequence was collected from a woman aged 30 to 39 in good health and CMV-seropositive. The CDR3 protein is CASSLSGTGYNEQFF. CDR3 coding DNA: TGTGCCAGCAGCCTCTCGGGTACAGGTTACAATGAGCAGTTCTTC.